Each of the 7 T cell receptor beta chains below was sequenced from the same sample in a study of cytomegalovirus exposure and HLA in healthy donors. Use of 60 Vbeta and 13 Jbeta primers characterized the PCR. TCRdb keeps only in-frame clones here, not all; method: immunoSEQ multiplex PCR. Found here are roughly 100,000 clones, 60% to 80% of them singletons; the top ten hold approximately 5%. Sequencing was done on a sample of PBMCs. Source of these receptors: a man in his sixties in good health and CMV-seropositive.

This clone was counted once. The rearrangement uses TRBV29-1 and TRBJ2-7; D unresolved. Trimming took off 4 bases at V and 3 bases at J, with 7 bases between the two ends. Germline V gene data show CDR1 as SQVTM and CDR2 as ANQGSEA. This CDR3 spans 11 amino acids. CDR3 bases: TGCAGCGTTGGCCAGGTCTACGAGCAGTACTTC. It specifies CSVGQVYEQYF.

This clone was detected only once. This rearrangement joins TRBV18 to TRBJ2-1, with 8 bases matching TRBD1. Trimming took 1 base from V and 6 from J; bases not matched to a gene: 11. From germline, CDR1 is KGHSH and CDR2 LQKENI. The CDR3 runs to 17 residues. The CDR3 loop is CASSPQWAGGTVNEQFF. CDR3 in DNA: TGTGCCAGCTCACCACAGTGGGCAGGGGGCACTGTCAATGAGCAGTTCTTC.

This rearrangement joins TRBV5-1 to TRBJ1-2, with D tentatively TRBD1 (6 bases). The V gene's germline CDR1 is SGHRS and CDR2 YFSETQ. The CDR3 extends over 16 amino acids. V was cut by 0 bases and J by 4 bases, with 16 bases left in between. CDR3 residues: CASSLASTGRGYGYTF. CDR3 nucleotides: TGCGCCAGCAGCTTGGCAAGCACGGGCAGGGGCTATGGCTACACCTTC.

The chain couples TRBV27 to TRBJ1-2, with 8 positions matching TRBD1. The CDR3 extends over 16 amino acids. The V segment lost 8 bases and the J segment 4 bases; nucleotides outside the gene matches: 15. The V gene's germline CDR1 is MNHEY and CDR2 SMNVEV (reference sequence). The CDR3 protein is CASLALGQGGLYGYTF. Written as DNA, the CDR3 is TGTGCCAGCCTAGCACTTGGACAGGGAGGACTCTATGGCTACACCTTC.

The chain is built from TRBV9 and TRBJ2-3, with TRBD1 matching 8 bases. Germline V gene lookup returns CDR1 SGDLS and CDR2 YYNGEE. The CDR3 covers 14 residues. The trim removed 2 bases at V and 9 bases at J, leaving 8 bases unmatched. CDR3 DNA sequence: TGTGCCAGCAGCGTTTTGGGACAGGCCCAAACGCAGTATTTT. Its protein product is CASSVLGQAQTQYF.

The CDR3 loop is CASSPQEGAGYGYTF. In nucleotides, the CDR3 is TGTGCCAGCTCACCACAGGAGGGGGCGGGCTATGGCTACACCTTC. The rearrangement uses TRBV18 and TRBJ1-2; TRBD1 matches 7 bases. CDR1 is KGHSH, CDR2 LQKENI, per germline. The CDR3 has 15 residues. V lost 1 base and J lost 4; bases outside the gene matches: 6.

This clone has a single count. The chain combines TRBV19 with TRBJ2-1, with no clear D. Germline V gene lookup returns CDR1 LNHDA and CDR2 SQIVND (reference sequence). CDR3 size: 16 residues. The V and J ends lost 5 bases and 4 bases respectively, with 18 bases between them. As DNA, the CDR3 is TGTGCCAGTAGTCACGGAGTAGTCGTCTCATACAATGAGCAGTTCTTC. Translation gives CASSHGVVVSYNEQFF. The entire variable domain, with the rest obtained from reference TRBV19 and TRBJ2-1, is as follows: DGGITQSPKYLFRKEGQNVTLSCEQNLNHDAMYWYRQDPGQGLRLIYYSQIVNDFQKGDIAEGYSVSREKKESFPLTVTSAQKNPTAFYLCASSHGVVVSYNEQFFGPGTRLTVL.